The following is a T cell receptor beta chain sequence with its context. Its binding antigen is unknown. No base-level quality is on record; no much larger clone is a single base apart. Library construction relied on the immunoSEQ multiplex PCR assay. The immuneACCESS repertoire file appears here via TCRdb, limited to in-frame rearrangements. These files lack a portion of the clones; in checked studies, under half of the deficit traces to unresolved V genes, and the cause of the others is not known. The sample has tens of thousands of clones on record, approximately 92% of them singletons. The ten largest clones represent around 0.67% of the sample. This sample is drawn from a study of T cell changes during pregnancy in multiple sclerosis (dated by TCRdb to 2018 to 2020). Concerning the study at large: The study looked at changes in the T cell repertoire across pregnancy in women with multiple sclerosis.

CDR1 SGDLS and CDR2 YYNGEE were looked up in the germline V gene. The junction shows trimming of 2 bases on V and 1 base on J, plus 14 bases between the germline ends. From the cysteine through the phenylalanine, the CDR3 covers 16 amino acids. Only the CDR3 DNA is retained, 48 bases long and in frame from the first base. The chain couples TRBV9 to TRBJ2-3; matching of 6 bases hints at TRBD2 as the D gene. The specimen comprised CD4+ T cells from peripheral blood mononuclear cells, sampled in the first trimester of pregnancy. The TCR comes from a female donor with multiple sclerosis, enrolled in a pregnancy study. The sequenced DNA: TGTGCCAGCAGCGTGACCGTCGGGGGAGGCACAGATACGCAGTATTTT. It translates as CASSVTVGGGTDTQYF.